The 32 T cell receptor beta chains below come from one sample, sequenced in a study of identical twins. MiXCR, run by TCRdb on the 5' RACE reads, gives a single entry per CDR3 protein. This sample has 700,000 to 950,000 distinct CDR3 sequences, with around 12% found just once. This same sample was also part of a study on yellow fever vaccine responses in identical twins.

Material for sequencing was PBMCs. These receptors came from a woman aged 18-30 years in good health.

This clonotype was seen many times. The V gene is TRBV7-9, the J gene TRBJ1-5, with D hard to call. This CDR3 has 13 residues. CDR1 SEHNR and CDR2 FQNEAQ come from the germline V gene (reference sequence). Trimming pared 3 bases from V and 6 bases from J, leaving 9 bases between. In nucleotides, the CDR3 is TGTGCCAGCAGCTTGGGCCTTGGTCAGCCCCAGCATTTT. Protein product: CASSLGLGQPQHF.

Worth noting for this clonotype: This may come from a read error, since a much larger clone is one base off. V and J are TRBV5-6 and TRBJ1-1; D not resolved. This CDR3 spans 11 amino acids. Per the germline V gene, CDR1 is SGHDT and CDR2 is YYEEEE. Trimming pared 2 bases from V and 4 bases from J, leaving 3 bases between. The CDR3 sequence: CASSFITEAFF. The CDR3 DNA sequence: TGTGCCAGCAGCTTTATCACTGAAGCTTTCTTT.

This clonotype was detected ten times or more. The chain employs TRBV12-3 or TRBV12-4 and TRBJ1-5, with no clear D. CDR3 length: 15 amino acids. Trimming removed 6 bases at V and 0 bases at J, with 12 bases between. CDR3 amino acids: CASSPTGNSNQPQHF. CDR3 DNA sequence: TGTGCCAGCAGCCCGACGGGTAATAGCAATCAGCCCCAGCATTTT.

A few counts support this clonotype. V is TRBV6-5 and J is TRBJ2-1, with 11 bases lining up with TRBD2. The CDR3 sequence is 19 residues long. Germline-derived CDR1 and CDR2 are MNHEY and SVGAGI. Losses at the gene ends were 3 bases for V and 5 bases for J; bases not matched to a gene: 15. The CDR3 nucleotides read TGTGCCAGCAGTTATAAGACTAGCGGGATCCCCCACCCCGACAATGAGCAGTTCTTC. Encoded protein: CASSYKTSGIPHPDNEQFF.

The chain joins TRBV29-1 to TRBJ1-3; D gene ambiguous. Trimming took off 1 base at V and 0 bases at J, with 10 bases between the two ends. The CDR3 runs 15 residues. The V gene's germline CDR1 is SQVTM and CDR2 ANQGSEA. In DNA, the CDR3 is TGCAGCGTTGAAGTGTACAGCAGCTCTGGAAACACCATATATTTT. It encodes CSVEVYSSSGNTIYF.

This sequence joins TRBV6-1 and TRBJ2-7, with TRBD2 matching over 8 bases. The ends lost 7 bases at V and 3 bases at J; junction bases unmatched: 20. CDR1 MNHNS and CDR2 SASEGT come from the germline V gene. The CDR3 has 18 residues. The CDR3 sequence: CASNHGGAGVGSLYEQYF. The CDR3 nucleotides read TGTGCCAGCAACCACGGGGGGGCGGGAGTAGGGTCCCTCTACGAGCAGTACTTC.

This chain connects TRBV27 to TRBJ1-2; D remains ambiguous. The V end lost 5 bases, the J end lost 1 base, and 8 bases lay between the germline ends. The CDR3 has 13 residues. Germline loops: CDR1 MNHEY, CDR2 SMNVEV (reference sequence). The CDR3 spells CASSLTHNYGYTF. The CDR3 DNA follows: TGTGCCAGCAGTCTGACACATAACTATGGCTACACCTTC.

This clonotype was seen more than once but under ten times. CDR3 nucleotides: TGCAGCGTTGAGTTACGGTCGGACAGAAACTCTGGAAACACCATATATTTT. Its translation: CSVELRSDRNSGNTIYF. This rearrangement joins TRBV29-1 to TRBJ1-3; tentatively, D is TRBD1 (6 bases). Trimming removed 3 bases from V and 0 bases from J, with 18 bases in between. This CDR3 is 17 amino acids long. Looked up from germline, CDR1 is SQVTM and CDR2 is ANQGSEA.

This clonotype was detected many times. The chain has TRBV28 and TRBJ2-5, with TRBD2 as a possible D gene (5 bases). The V end was cut by 3 bases, the J end by 9 bases, with 20 bases between. Germline V gene sequence: CDR1 MDHEN, CDR2 SYDVKM. The CDR3 sequence is 15 residues long. CDR3 sequence reads: CASSFRGYDQRSQYF. The CDR3 region has the DNA TGTGCCAGCAGTTTTCGAGGGTATGATCAGAGATCCCAGTACTTC.

The J gene is TRBJ2-3, the V gene TRBV5-4; TRBD2 matches at 7 bases. Germline lookup yields CDR1 SGHNT and CDR2 YYREEE (reference sequence). The trim removed 4 bases at V and 10 bases at J, leaving 9 bases unmatched. The CDR3 extends over 13 amino acids. CDR3: CASSEGTIEAQYF. CDR3 in DNA: TGTGCCAGCAGCGAGGGGACTATTGAGGCGCAGTATTTT.

This chain joins TRBV12-3 or TRBV12-4 and TRBJ1-2; TRBD1 is a possible D gene (5 bases). V lost 5 bases, J lost 4 bases, and 20 bases lay in between. The CDR3 is 16 amino acids. CDR3 loop: CASSPQGLRASYGYTF. CDR3 DNA sequence: TGTGCCAGCAGTCCCCAGGGACTGCGGGCCTCCTATGGCTACACCTTC.

This sequence joins TRBV12-3 or TRBV12-4 and TRBJ1-5; 8 bases fit TRBD1. The CDR3 consists of 16 residues. V was pared by 7 bases and J by 5 bases, with 13 bases of the junction left unmatched. In nucleotides, the CDR3 is TGTGCCAGCACTTATTCGGGGGCAGGGGGCCATCAGCCCCAGCATTTT. It is translated as CASTYSGAGGHQPQHF.

V usage is TRBV7-2 and J usage is TRBJ2-5; 7 bases line up with TRBD1. The trim removed 5 bases at V and 4 bases at J, leaving 10 bases unmatched. The CDR3 covers 15 residues. Germline CDR1 reads SGHTA; CDR2 reads FQGNSA. CDR3 in amino acids: CASSPDRTGTETQYF. The CDR3 DNA sequence: TGTGCCAGCAGCCCGGACAGGACGGGTACAGAGACCCAGTACTTC.

The chain has TRBV20-1 and TRBJ2-1, with TRBD1 as a possible D gene (6 bases). The germline gives CDR1 DFQATT, CDR2 SNEGSKA (reference sequence). Deletions cut 6 bases from V and 0 bases from J, with 15 bases between. The CDR3 is made up of 15 amino acids. The CDR3 DNA reads as TGCAGTGCCAACAGGGCGCGGAGCTCCTACAATGAGCAGTTCTTC. This translates into CSANRARSSYNEQFF.

V usage is TRBV10-3 and J usage is TRBJ1-1; weak D call: TRBD1 (5 bases). This CDR3 spans 15 amino acids. Trimming stripped 6 bases from V and 3 bases from J, with 17 bases between. Germline CDR1 ENHRY, CDR2 SYGVKD. The CDR3 nucleotides are TGTGCCATCAGCCCACAGTGGGGGAGGGACACTGAAGCTTTCTTT. Protein: CAISPQWGRDTEAFF.

This clonotype was recorded a few times. This chain links TRBV10-3 with TRBJ1-6, with 12 bases lining up with TRBD1. Germline CDR1 reads ENHRY; CDR2 reads SYGVKD. The junction had 2 bases not matched to a gene; V was cut back by 3 bases and J by 8 bases. The CDR3 extends over 15 amino acids. The CDR3 DNA reads as TGTGCCATCAGTGACCGGGACAGGGGGCATTCACCCCTCCACTTT. Amino acid sequence: CAISDRDRGHSPLHF.

V usage is TRBV4-1 and J usage is TRBJ1-1; D ambiguous. V lost 1 base to trimming and J lost 0 bases, with 15 bases between them. CDR1 is MGHRA, CDR2 YSYEKL, per germline. The CDR3 length is 17 residues. In nucleotides, the CDR3 is TGCGCCAGCAGCCAAGGTGTTGCGGTGGGGATGAACACTGAAGCTTTCTTT. Protein sequence: CASSQGVAVGMNTEAFF.

This clonotype appeared many times. The V and J genes are TRBV3-1 and TRBJ1-5; D is unclear. This CDR3 is 13 amino acids long. CDR1 and CDR2 from the germline V gene are LGHDT and YNNKEL (reference sequence). Trimming left V 4 bases short and J 2 bases short, with 6 bases between. The DNA for the CDR3 is TGTGCCAGCAGCCCCGGGCGCAATCAGCCCCAGCATTTT. The encoded protein is CASSPGRNQPQHF. The whole variable domain, remainder taken from reference TRBV3-1 and TRBJ1-5, is DTAVSQTPKYLVTQMGNDKSIKCEQNLGHDTMYWYKQDSKKFLKIMFSYNNKELIINETVPNRFSPKSPDKAHLNLHINSLELGDSAVYFCASSPGRNQPQHFGDGTRLSIL.

The chain links TRBV12-3 or TRBV12-4 to TRBJ1-4; no reliable D call. Trimming took 5 bases from V and 8 from J, leaving 15 bases between them. This CDR3 spans 14 amino acids. The CDR3 nucleotides are TGTGCCAGCAGTGCCCTTGAGGGCGGAGAAAAACTGTTTTTT. Amino acid sequence: CASSALEGGEKLFF.

This clonotype was observed many times. V gene TRBV29-1 combines with J gene TRBJ1-3; the D is unclear. The CDR3 totals 12 residues. The germline V gene has CDR1 SQVTM and CDR2 ANQGSEA. V gave up 1 base and J gave up 3 bases, with 4 bases separating them. CDR3 coding DNA: TGCAGCGTTGAAGCCCGTGGAAACACCATATATTTT. This translates into CSVEARGNTIYF.

This clonotype occurred a few times. V is TRBV28 and J is TRBJ2-3; 7 bases are shared with TRBD1. The CDR3 covers 16 residues. In germline, CDR1 is MDHEN, CDR2 SYDVKM. The J segment lost 2 bases and the V segment lost 6 bases, leaving 11 bases of the junction unmatched. The CDR3 region is CASRRPRQGATDTQYF. The CDR3 DNA sequence: TGTGCCAGCAGACGGCCCCGACAGGGTGCCACAGATACGCAGTATTTT.

The rearrangement joins TRBV20-1 to TRBJ2-3; TRBD1 might be the D (5 bases). Germline V lookup: CDR1 DFQATT, CDR2 SNEGSKA (reference sequence). V lost 3 bases and J 5 bases, leaving 9 bases between the germline ends. The CDR3 consists of 12 residues. The CDR3 nucleotides are TGCAGTGCTAGTCTACAGGTAGATACGCAGTATTTT. Translating gives CSASLQVDTQYF.

In its sample, this clonotype was seen a few times. The J gene is TRBJ1-1, the V gene TRBV7-9; 7 bases map to TRBD1. Trimming at V came to 1 base and at J to 1 base, leaving 3 bases not matched to a gene. This CDR3 comprises 15 residues. In germline, CDR1 is SEHNR, CDR2 FQNEAQ (reference sequence). The CDR3 nucleotides read TGTGCCAGCAGCTTAGGAGGGGGCCAGAACACTGAAGCTTTCTTT. Protein: CASSLGGGQNTEAFF. Supplemented by reference TRBV7-9 and TRBJ1-1, the full variable domain reads DTGVSQNPRHKITKRGQNVTFRCDPISEHNRLYWYRQTLGQGPEFLTYFQNEAQLEKSRLLSDRFSAERPKGSFSTLEIQRTEQGDSAMYLCASSLGGGQNTEAFFGQGTRLTVV.

The chain links TRBV6-1 to TRBJ2-7; D may be TRBD1 (6 bases). The CDR3 runs 15 residues. Trimming stripped 6 bases from V and 5 bases from J, with 20 bases between. Germline assignment: CDR1 MNHNS and CDR2 SASEGT. CDR3 nucleotides: TGTGCCAGCAGCCCGGGACACACGTTCGGACACGAGCAGTACGTC. Its protein product is CASSPGHTFGHEQYV.

A note on this clonotype: This could be a read error, since a much larger clone is one nucleotide away. The genes are TRBV6-2 or TRBV6-3 and TRBJ2-1, with 8 bases aligning to TRBD2. CDR1 is MNHEY, CDR2 SVGEGT, per germline. The CDR3 sequence is 14 residues long. The trim removed 7 bases at V and 0 bases at J, leaving 2 bases unmatched. The CDR3 sequence is CASKSGSSYNEQFF. In nucleotides, the CDR3 is TGTGCCAGCAAGAGCGGGAGCTCCTACAATGAGCAGTTCTTC.

This clonotype was seen only a few times. This sequence joins TRBV29-1 and TRBJ2-1; tentatively, D is TRBD1 or TRBD2 (5 bases each). Germline-derived CDR1 and CDR2 are SQVTM and ANQGSEA. The CDR3 spans 12 residues. V was clipped by 7 bases and J by 7 bases, with 14 bases between them. DNA for the CDR3: TGCAGCGGCCGGGACCCAAGGAATGAGCAGTTCTTC. Translating it yields CSGRDPRNEQFF.

This clonotype was counted ten times or more. V gene TRBV24-1 combines with J gene TRBJ2-7; D is uncertain. The length of the CDR3 is 14 residues. Germline V lookup: CDR1 KGHDR, CDR2 SFDVKD. Between the trimmed V and J ends, which lost 2 bases and 0 bases, there was a span of 7 bases. CDR3 protein: CATSDCRPSYEQYF. The CDR3 bases are TGTGCCACCAGTGATTGCAGGCCCTCCTACGAGCAGTACTTC.

This clonotype was found many times. The rearrangement links TRBV20-1 to TRBJ2-5, with 8 bases fitting TRBD2. The CDR3 is made up of 16 amino acids. CDR1 is DFQATT, CDR2 SNEGSKA, per germline (reference sequence). The V and J ends lost 7 bases and 0 bases, in that order; junction bases with no gene match: 13. CDR3 in amino acids: CSVYATSGMYQETQYF. Written as DNA, the CDR3 is TGCAGTGTTTATGCTACTAGCGGAATGTACCAAGAGACCCAGTACTTC.

There are a few counts of this clonotype. V is TRBV12-3 or TRBV12-4 and J is TRBJ2-7; 14 nucleotides match TRBD2. J was trimmed by 4 bases and V by 5 bases; bases with no gene match: 7. The CDR3 consists of 16 residues. The DNA of the CDR3 is TGTGCCAGCAGTCGTCCGGGACTAGCGGGGGATTACGAGCAGTACTTC. It is translated as CASSRPGLAGDYEQYF.

The chain carries TRBV4-1 and TRBJ2-3; no definite D call. Trimming took 0 bases from V and 6 from J, leaving 13 bases between them. Germline V gives CDR1 MGHRA, CDR2 YSYEKL. CDR3 length: 15 amino acids. The CDR3 nucleotides are TGCGCCAGCAGCCAAGATGAAGGCAGGTCCGATACGCAGTATTTT. Translation gives CASSQDEGRSDTQYF.

This clonotype was recorded at least ten times. The chain employs TRBV5-1 and TRBJ2-1; D possibly corresponds to TRBD2 (5 bases). The CDR3 runs to 14 residues. V was trimmed by 4 bases and J by 5 bases, leaving 13 bases between them. Germline V gene data show CDR1 as SGHRS and CDR2 as YFSETQ. The chain's CDR3 is CASSPGYGNNEQFF. CDR3 DNA sequence: TGCGCCAGCAGCCCGGGGTACGGCAACAATGAGCAGTTCTTC.

The chain joins TRBV29-1 to TRBJ2-5; no firm D call. CDR3 length equals 9 residues. Germline V gives CDR1 SQVTM, CDR2 ANQGSEA. CDR3 in amino acids: CRFDCPRYF. CDR3 DNA: TGCAGGTTTGACTGCCCGCGATACTTC.